This T cell receptor (beta chain) was found in a study of cytomegalovirus exposure and HLA in healthy donors. CDR1 is MGHRA, CDR2 YSYEKL, per germline. Trimming cost V 4 bases and J 5 bases, with 11 bases left between them. This CDR3 comprises 13 residues. Vbeta (60) and Jbeta (13) primers were used in the PCR. The protocol was immunoSEQ multiplex PCR, while the TCRdb copy is restricted to in-frame clones and leaves out a portion. The sample gives nearly 200,000 clones, roughly 80% of which show up once; 2.1% is in the top ten. This clonotype originated in a woman in her thirties in good health and CMV-seropositive. Source material: PBMCs. This sequence joins TRBV4-1 and TRBJ1-2, with D perhaps matching TRBD1 (6 bases). The CDR3 reads CASSPPGQYGYTF. The CDR3 region has the DNA TGCGCCAGCAGCCCGCCCGGACAGTATGGCTACACCTTC.